This T cell receptor (beta chain) is drawn from a study of OX40 agonist ivuxolimab in advanced cancers. Whole-study results and caveats: At 0.1 to 3.0 mg/kg, clonal expansion of CD4+ and CD8+ blood T cells had occurred by week 6. Part of the nonresponder group also had normalized T-cell clonal expansion that was low. The study did not work out the antigen specificity of the expanded peripheral T cells.

Researchers took blood at baseline, on cycle 4 day 1, and on cycle 7 day 1. Of note for this clone: Its antigen is currently unknown.

The CDR3 runs to 13 residues. Per the germline V gene, CDR1 is LNHDA and CDR2 is SQIVND (reference sequence). The V end was cut by 4 bases, the J end by 6 bases, with 12 bases between. Only in-frame clones appear in the TCRdb table, and some are missing; sequencing was by immunoSEQ multiplex PCR. Altogether over 90,000 clones are present, around 90% being singletons, with the ten largest covering roughly 0.17%. The source was CD4+ or CD8+ T cells sorted from blood, collected in a trial of the OX40 agonist ivuxolimab. The source of this sequence is an adult with an advanced solid tumor such as melanoma, head and neck, liver or kidney cancer. J is TRBJ1-2 and V is TRBV19; the D is unclear. CDR3 bases: TGTGCCAGTAGTACCGGGGTTCGGAATGGCTACACCTTC. As protein: CASSTGVRNGYTF.